This TCR beta chain was identified in a study of spatial heterogeneity in lung cancer. Regarding time point: sample taken at primary tumor resection. Whole RNA, which was extracted from tumor, nontumor lung tissue or frozen PBMC, was sequenced without any cell sorting. This CDR3 has 14 residues. Germline CDR1 DFQATT, CDR2 SNEGSKA (reference sequence). V gave up 5 bases and J gave up 9 bases; unmatched junction bases: 8. One entry per CDR3 protein, called by TCRdb with MiXCR from the 5' RACE reads. The sample has tens of thousands of distinct CDR3 sequences, 5.2% seen once. This chain joins TRBV20-1 and TRBJ1-6; 9 nucleotides line up with TRBD1. This sequence originates from a female donor with early-stage non-small cell lung cancer. The sample here was PBMCs, taken at surgery. CDR3 loop: CSALRTGVSSPLHF. The DNA of the CDR3 is TGCAGTGCTCTCCGGACAGGGGTTTCTTCACCCCTCCACTTT.